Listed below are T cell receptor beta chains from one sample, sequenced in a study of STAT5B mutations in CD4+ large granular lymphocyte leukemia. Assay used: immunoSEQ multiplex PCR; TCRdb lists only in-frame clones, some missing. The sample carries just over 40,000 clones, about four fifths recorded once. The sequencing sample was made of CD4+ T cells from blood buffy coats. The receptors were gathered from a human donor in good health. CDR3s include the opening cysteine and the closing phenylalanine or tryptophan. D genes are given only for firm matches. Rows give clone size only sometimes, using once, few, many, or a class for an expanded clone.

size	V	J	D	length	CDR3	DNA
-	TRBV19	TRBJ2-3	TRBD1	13	CATADRGPDTQYF	TGTGCCACCGCGGACAGGGGGCCAGATACGCAGTATTTT
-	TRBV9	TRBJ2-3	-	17	CASSPRYPGAGTDTQYF	TGTGCCAGCAGCCCAAGGTACCCTGGGGCGGGCACAGATACGCAGTATTTT
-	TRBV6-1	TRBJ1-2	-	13	CASSASGKGGYTF	TGTGCCAGCAGTGCCTCAGGAAAGGGTGGCTACACCTTC
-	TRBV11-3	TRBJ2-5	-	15	CASSSNRGRQETQYF	TGTGCCAGCAGCTCAAACCGGGGGCGTCAAGAGACCCAGTACTTC
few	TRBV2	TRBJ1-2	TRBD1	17	CASSSRTGADSNYGYTF	TGTGCCAGCAGTTCCCGGACAGGGGCCGACTCCAACTATGGCTACACCTTC
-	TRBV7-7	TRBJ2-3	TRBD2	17	CASSLGAGGSSTDTQYF	TGTGCCAGCAGCTTAGGAGCGGGGGGGTCTAGCACAGATACGCAGTATTTT
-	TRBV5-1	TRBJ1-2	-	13	CASSFDKSYGYTF	TGCGCCAGCAGCTTTGACAAATCCTATGGCTACACCTTC
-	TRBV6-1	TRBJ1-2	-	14	CASSERRGEGGYTF	TGTGCCAGCAGTGAAAGACGGGGGGAGGGAGGCTACACCTTC
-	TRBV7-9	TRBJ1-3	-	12	CASSSAGNTIYF	TGTGCCAGCAGCTCTGCTGGAAACACCATATATTTT
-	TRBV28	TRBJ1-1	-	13	CASSSNTGRRAFF	TGTGCCAGCAGTTCGAATACAGGGCGGAGGGCTTTCTTT